This T cell receptor (beta chain) was sequenced during a study of blood T cell repertoires in COVID-19. In the study overall: Sites in the United States, Italy and Spain provided acute and convalescent COVID-19 samples.

Libraries were prepared by immunoSEQ multiplex PCR; TCRdb keeps only in-frame clonotypes and omits some of them. The sample has roughly 160,000 clones, 65% to 85% seen once; the top ten hold approximately 5.6%. The germline CDR1 and CDR2 sequences are KGHDR and SFDVKD. Germline trimming cut 3 bases from V and 0 bases from J; bases unmatched to any gene: 23. The CDR3 extends over 24 amino acids. Sequencing was performed on PBMCs or T cells enriched from blood (not recorded which). The TCR comes from a woman aged 40 to 49 with acute COVID-19. The genes are TRBV24-1 and TRBJ2-1, with 12 bases aligning to TRBD2. The CDR3 region is CATSDPSYSGQGTTSGSSYNEQFF. The DNA of the CDR3 is TGTGCCACCAGTGATCCCTCCTACTCCGGACAGGGGACGACTAGCGGGAGCTCCTACAATGAGCAGTTCTTC.